This passage covers 16 T cell receptor beta chains from one sample sequenced in a study of shared clonotypes between healthy human individuals. Clones were read by immunoSEQ multiplex PCR, and TCRdb kept only the in-frame ones, dropping some. The sample includes around 2.5 million clones, 93% of them seen just once. The sequenced material came from naive CD4+ T cells from PBMCs. The subset here: CD45RA+ positively selected. The receptors come from a man younger than 35 in good health. Some clones in this sample may be carry-over from other donors' samples.

J is TRBJ2-7 and V is TRBV7-2; no definite D call. The germline V and J ends were trimmed by 1 base and 5 bases, with 12 bases remaining between them. Germline CDR1 SGHTA, CDR2 FQGNSA. The CDR3 is 14 residues long. The CDR3 reads CASSLVSAAHEQYF. As DNA, the CDR3 is TGTGCCAGCAGCTTAGTATCGGCCGCCCACGAGCAGTACTTC.

This chain connects TRBV2 to TRBJ2-3; D is ambiguous. Germline V gene data show CDR1 as SNHLY and CDR2 as FYNNEI. CDR3 length: 14 residues. V was clipped by 5 bases and J by 1 base, with 10 bases between them. Here the CDR3 DNA reads TGTGCCAGCAGTCACAATTTAGGCACAGATACGCAGTATTTT. It codes for CASSHNLGTDTQYF.

This sequence joins TRBV9 and TRBJ2-7, with TRBD2 matching 11 bases. The germline CDR1 and CDR2 sequences are SGDLS and YYNGEE. This CDR3 has 16 amino acids. The V segment lost 2 bases and the J segment 4 bases; nucleotides outside the gene matches: 8. The CDR3 is CASSVETSGSIYEQYF. CDR3 DNA: TGTGCCAGCAGCGTGGAAACTAGCGGGAGTATATACGAGCAGTACTTC.

This clone has just one count. The genes are TRBV7-7 and TRBJ2-2; possibly TRBD1 for D (7 bases). V lost 3 bases to trimming and J lost 3 bases, with 8 bases between them. The CDR3 consists of 14 residues. The germline V gene encodes CDR1 SSHAT and CDR2 FNYEAQ (reference sequence). The CDR3 is CASSFRGDTGELFF. CDR3 nucleotides: TGTGCCAGCAGCTTCAGGGGGGACACCGGGGAGCTGTTTTTT.

Regarding this clone: The identical CDR3 is also encoded by other nucleotide sequences in the sample. The chain recombines TRBV15 with TRBJ2-1, with D maybe TRBD2 (5 bases). Between the trimmed V and J ends, which lost 1 base and 7 bases, there was a span of 8 bases. Germline V gene lookup returns CDR1 LNHNV and CDR2 YYDKDF (reference sequence). The CDR3 length is 13 residues. CDR3 nucleotide sequence: TGTGCCACCAGCAGAGGCCGGGAAAATGAGCAGTTCTTC. Translating gives CATSRGRENEQFF.

The genes are TRBV5-1 and TRBJ1-4, with D perhaps TRBD1 (6 bases). The germline V and J ends were trimmed by 0 bases and 5 bases, with 11 bases remaining between them. Germline lookup yields CDR1 SGHRS and CDR2 YFSETQ. The CDR3 sequence is 15 residues long. The CDR3 nucleotides are TGCGCCAGCAGCTTGGATGGGGGCAGAAATGAAAAACTGTTTTTT. Protein sequence: CASSLDGGRNEKLFF.

This chain joins TRBV5-1 and TRBJ1-2, with 12 bases identical to TRBD1. Trimming removed 4 bases from V and 2 bases from J; junction bases left unmatched: 3. The CDR3 runs to 15 residues. Germline V CDR1 and CDR2: SGHRS, YFSETQ. As DNA, the CDR3 is TGCGCCAGCAGCACTGGGACAGGGGGCAACTATGGCTACACCTTC. Protein product: CASSTGTGGNYGYTF.

The J gene is TRBJ2-2, the V gene TRBV4-1; the match to TRBD2 covers 11 bases. The CDR3 spans 17 residues. V lost 2 bases and J lost 2; bases outside the gene matches: 4. The germline V gene encodes CDR1 MGHRA and CDR2 YSYEKL. CDR3 nucleotide sequence: TGCGCCAGCAGCCAACGTACTAGCGGGAGAAACACCGGGGAGCTGTTTTTT. Its protein is CASSQRTSGRNTGELFF.

This rearrangement joins TRBV28 to TRBJ1-4; 7 bases match TRBD1. The junction had 4 bases not matched to a gene; V was cut back by 3 bases and J by 0 bases. The CDR3 totals 16 residues. Germline V gene data show CDR1 as MDHEN and CDR2 as SYDVKM. CDR3 coding DNA: TGTGCCAGCAGTTTTACAGGGGTGACAACTAATGAAAAACTGTTTTTT. It specifies CASSFTGVTTNEKLFF.

The rearrangement uses TRBV7-9 and TRBJ2-4, with TRBD2 matching 14 bases. Germline V gives CDR1 SEHNR, CDR2 FQNEAQ (reference sequence). The CDR3 extends over 16 amino acids. V lost 5 bases and J lost 3; bases outside the gene matches: 3. The CDR3 reads CASSRGTSGSKNIQYF. For the CDR3, the DNA is TGTGCCAGCAGCCGAGGGACTAGCGGGAGCAAAAACATTCAGTACTTC.

J is TRBJ2-7 and V is TRBV9; 10 bases match TRBD2. The germline gives CDR1 SGDLS, CDR2 YYNGEE. V dropped 5 bases and J dropped 9; count of bases not matched to a gene: 14. CDR3 length equals 15 residues. The CDR3 here is CASSVGASGSPGQYF. Here the CDR3 DNA reads TGTGCCAGCAGTGTCGGGGCTAGCGGGAGTCCCGGGCAGTACTTC.

The CDR3 nucleotides read TGCAGCGCGGGACTTTGGGACGAGGGAGGTTTCTTT. Its protein is CSAGLWDEGGFF. J is TRBJ1-1 and V is TRBV29-1, with TRBD1 as a possible D gene (5 bases). The V gene's germline CDR1 is SQVTM and CDR2 ANQGSEA. V was trimmed by 7 bases and J by 13 bases, leaving 22 bases between them. This CDR3 has 12 amino acids.

In this sample, this clone turned up once. The rearrangement joins TRBV9 to TRBJ2-7; D is possibly TRBD1 (5 bases). CDR1 and CDR2 from the germline V gene are SGDLS and YYNGEE. The ends were cut back, 4 bases at V and 1 base at J, with 12 bases in the middle. The CDR3 runs 14 residues. CDR3 DNA sequence: TGTGCCAGCAGCCGCCAGGGAAAGTCCTACGAGCAGTACTTC. It specifies CASSRQGKSYEQYF.

The V and J genes are TRBV28 and TRBJ2-7; D might be TRBD2 (7 bases). This CDR3 region has 15 residues. The V gene lost 2 bases and the J gene lost 5 bases, with 16 bases spanning the gap. Germline CDR1 is MDHEN and CDR2 is SYDVKM. This CDR3 is CASSLIGGRRDEQYF. Written as DNA, the CDR3 is TGTGCCAGCAGTTTAATCGGGGGGCGCCGTGACGAGCAGTACTTC.

The genes are TRBV30 and TRBJ2-7, with a tentative D call TRBD1 (6 bases). V was shortened by 1 base and J by 4 bases, with 11 bases between the two germline ends. The CDR3 extends over 13 amino acids. CDR1 is GTSNPN and CDR2 is SVGIG in the germline V gene (reference sequence). CDR3: CAWSEDRLYEQYF. CDR3 nucleotides: TGTGCCTGGAGTGAGGACAGACTTTACGAGCAGTACTTC.

This clone was found a few times. J is TRBJ1-1 and V is TRBV5-1; D gene ambiguous. Trimming removed 2 bases from V and 1 base from J, with 15 bases in between. In germline, CDR1 is SGHRS, CDR2 YFSETQ. This CDR3 spans 16 amino acids. The CDR3: CASSFAALKPNTEAFF. Written as DNA, the CDR3 is TGCGCCAGCAGCTTTGCCGCTCTGAAACCGAACACTGAAGCTTTCTTT. The variable domain in full, completed from reference TRBV5-1 and TRBJ1-1, reads KAGVTQTPRYLIKTRGQQVTLSCSPISGHRSVSWYQQTPGQGLQFLFEYFSETQRNKGNFPGRFSGRQFSNSRSEMNVSTLELGDSALYLCASSFAALKPNTEAFFGQGTRLTVV.